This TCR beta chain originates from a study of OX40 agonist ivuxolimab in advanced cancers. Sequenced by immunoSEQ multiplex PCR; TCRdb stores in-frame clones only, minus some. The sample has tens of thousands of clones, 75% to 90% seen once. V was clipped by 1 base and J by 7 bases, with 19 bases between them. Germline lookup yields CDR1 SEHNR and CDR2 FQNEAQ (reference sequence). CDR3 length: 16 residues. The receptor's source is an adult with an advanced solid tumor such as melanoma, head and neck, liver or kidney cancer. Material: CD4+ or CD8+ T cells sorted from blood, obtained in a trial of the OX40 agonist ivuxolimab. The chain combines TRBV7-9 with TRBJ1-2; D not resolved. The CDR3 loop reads CASSLENPHLGGGYTF. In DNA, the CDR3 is TGTGCCAGCAGCTTAGAGAACCCCCATCTTGGTGGTGGCTACACCTTC.